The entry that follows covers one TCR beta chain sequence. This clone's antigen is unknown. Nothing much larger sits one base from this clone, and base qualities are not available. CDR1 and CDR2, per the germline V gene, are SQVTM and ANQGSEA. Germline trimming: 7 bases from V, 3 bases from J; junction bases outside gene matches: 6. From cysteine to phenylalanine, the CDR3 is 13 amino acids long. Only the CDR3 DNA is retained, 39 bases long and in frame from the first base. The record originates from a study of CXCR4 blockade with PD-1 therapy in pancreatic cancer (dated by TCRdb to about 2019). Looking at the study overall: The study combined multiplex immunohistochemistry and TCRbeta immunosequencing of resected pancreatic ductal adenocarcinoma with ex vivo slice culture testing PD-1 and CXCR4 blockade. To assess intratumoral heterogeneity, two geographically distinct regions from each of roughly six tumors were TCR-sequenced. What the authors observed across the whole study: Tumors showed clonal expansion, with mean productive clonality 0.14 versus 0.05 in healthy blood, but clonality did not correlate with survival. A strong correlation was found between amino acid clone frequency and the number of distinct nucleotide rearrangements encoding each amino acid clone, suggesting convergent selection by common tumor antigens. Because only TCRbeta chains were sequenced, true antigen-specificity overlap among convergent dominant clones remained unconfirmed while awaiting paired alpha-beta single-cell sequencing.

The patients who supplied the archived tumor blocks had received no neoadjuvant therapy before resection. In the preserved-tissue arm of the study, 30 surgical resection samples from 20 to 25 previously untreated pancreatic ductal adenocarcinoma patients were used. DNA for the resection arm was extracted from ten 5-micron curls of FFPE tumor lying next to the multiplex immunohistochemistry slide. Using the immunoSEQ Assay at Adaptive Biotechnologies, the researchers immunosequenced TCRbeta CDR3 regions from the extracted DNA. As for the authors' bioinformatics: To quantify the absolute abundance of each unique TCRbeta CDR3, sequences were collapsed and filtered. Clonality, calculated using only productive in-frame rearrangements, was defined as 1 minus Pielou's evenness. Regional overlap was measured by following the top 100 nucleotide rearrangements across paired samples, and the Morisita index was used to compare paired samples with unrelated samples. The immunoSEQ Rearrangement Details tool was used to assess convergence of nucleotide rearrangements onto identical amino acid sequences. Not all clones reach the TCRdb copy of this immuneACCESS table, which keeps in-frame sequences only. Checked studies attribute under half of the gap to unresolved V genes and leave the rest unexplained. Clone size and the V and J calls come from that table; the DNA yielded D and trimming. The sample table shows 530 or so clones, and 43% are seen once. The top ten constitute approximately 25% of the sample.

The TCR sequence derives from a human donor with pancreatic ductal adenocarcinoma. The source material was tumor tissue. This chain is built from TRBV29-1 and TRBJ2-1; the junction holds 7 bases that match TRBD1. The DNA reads TGCAGCGCCCATGGACAGGACTACAATGAGCAGTTCTTC. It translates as CSAHGQDYNEQFF.